The subject of this entry is one T cell receptor (beta chain). As yet, its antigen is unknown. The data stem from a study of beta chain features in type 1 diabetes. The CDR3 is 14 amino acids. J was trimmed by 8 bases and V by 5 bases; bases with no gene match: 9. Per the germline V gene, CDR1 is SEHNR and CDR2 is FQNEAQ (reference sequence). Averaging about 116 mL, one heparinised blood draw came from each individual donor. Every isolated RNA sample was fully reverse transcribed, so sequencing captured expressed TCRB transcripts. Clones were read by immunoSEQ multiplex PCR, and TCRdb kept only the in-frame ones, dropping some. This table has 90,000 to 110,000 clones, 40% appearing once. Study-wide results and caveats: The study found moderately but significantly shorter TCRB CDR3s in all four CD4+ subsets of Type 1 diabetes patients. Cells that show high TCR expression could be over-represented by cDNA sequencing.

V is TRBV7-9 and J is TRBJ1-2; 9 bases agree with TRBD1. This clonotype was sampled from a woman between 18 and 29 years old in good health. The source material was stem cell memory CD4+ T cells from blood. The CDR3 region is CASSARDREGGYTF. The CDR3 nucleotides read TGTGCCAGCAGCGCCCGGGACAGGGAGGGCGGCTACACCTTC.